These T cell receptor beta chains were read from a single sample in a study of T cells in lung cancer brain metastases. Sequenced by immunoSEQ multiplex PCR; TCRdb stores in-frame clones only, minus some. The sample lists roughly 6,600 clones, around 86% occurring once. The sample consisted of tumor tissue from the primary lung tumor. The receptors were gathered from a man in his forties or fifties with non-small cell lung cancer. Both conserved end residues are part of each CDR3. The D gene is left open where the match is weak. Part of the rows lack a size; the others show once, few, many or a class for expanded clones.

clone size,J gene,D gene,V gene,CDR3 protein,CDR3 DNA
NA,TRBJ1-5,NA,TRBV18,CASSPGGFQPQHF,TGTGCCAGCTCACCCGGGGGGTTTCAGCCCCAGCATTTT
NA,TRBJ1-5,TRBD1,TRBV11-2,CASSTGQGMWQPQHF,TGTGCCAGCAGCACAGGACAGGGGATGTGGCAGCCCCAGCATTTT
NA,TRBJ1-1,TRBD1,TRBV14,CASRPSTGVGTEAFF,TGTGCCAGCAGACCATCCACAGGGGTTGGCACTGAAGCTTTCTTT
NA,TRBJ1-6,TRBD1,TRBV4-1,CASSHGTAYNSPLHF,TGCGCCAGCAGCCATGGGACAGCCTATAATTCACCCCTCCACTTT
once,TRBJ2-3,NA,TRBV6-1,CASSFETGGPDTQYF,TGTGCCAGCAGTTTTGAGACGGGGGGCCCAGATACGCAGTATTTT
NA,TRBJ1-4,NA,TRBV4-1,CASSQGGGSVVEKLFF,TGCGCCAGCAGCCAGGGGGGAGGTTCTGTCGTTGAAAAACTGTTTTTT
NA,TRBJ2-5,NA,TRBV10-3,CAISESTAQETQYF,TGTGCCATCAGTGAGTCGACAGCCCAAGAGACCCAGTACTTC
NA,TRBJ1-6,TRBD1,TRBV30,CAWSVLTGNSPLHF,TGTGCCTGGAGTGTACTGACAGGGAATTCACCCCTCCACTTT
few,TRBJ2-7,NA,TRBV6-1,CASSEVINSYEQYF,TGTGCCAGCAGTGAAGTTATTAACTCCTACGAGCAGTACTTC
NA,TRBJ2-1,NA,TRBV5-8,CASSLIGGLHNEQFF,TGTGCCAGCAGCTTGATCGGGGGACTCCACAATGAGCAGTTCTTC
few,TRBJ2-6,NA,TRBV9,CASSPGSGANVLTF,TGTGCCAGCAGCCCGGGATCTGGGGCCAACGTCCTGACTTTC
NA,TRBJ2-3,TRBD2,TRBV5-1,CASSWSWRGEVTQYF,TGCGCCAGCAGCTGGTCTTGGCGGGGGGAGGTTACGCAGTATTTT
NA,TRBJ2-5,NA,TRBV30,CAWSGRAGAQYF,TGTGCCTGGAGTGGTAGAGCCGGGGCCCAGTACTTC
NA,TRBJ2-1,TRBD1,TRBV30,CAWSLLTGVDEQFF,TGTGCCTGGAGCCTCTTGACAGGGGTGGATGAGCAGTTCTTC
NA,TRBJ2-7,TRBD2,TRBV30,CAWSREGTGEQYF,TGTGCCTGGAGTAGGGAGGGCACCGGCGAGCAGTACTTC
NA,TRBJ1-1,TRBD1,TRBV18,CASSPNTGTGGTEAFF,TGTGCCAGCTCACCCAACACCGGGACAGGGGGCACTGAAGCTTTCTTT
NA,TRBJ1-3,NA,TRBV9,CASSVRSSGNTIYF,TGTGCCAGCAGCGTACGGAGCTCTGGAAACACCATATATTTT
NA,TRBJ1-2,NA,TRBV7-9,CASSLGTANYGYTF,TGTGCCAGCAGCTTAGGGACAGCTAACTATGGCTACACCTTC
once,TRBJ2-7,NA,TRBV5-1,CASSQEPGPYEQYF,TGCGCCAGCAGCCAAGAGCCGGGCCCGTACGAGCAGTACTTC
NA,TRBJ1-1,NA,TRBV11-2,CASSKAGAGDTEAFF,TGTGCCAGCAGTAAGGCAGGAGCTGGGGACACTGAAGCTTTCTTT
few,TRBJ1-1,NA,TRBV30,CAWSLGQVLTEAFF,TGTGCCTGGAGTCTAGGGCAGGTTTTGACTGAAGCTTTCTTT
NA,TRBJ1-1,NA,TRBV11-1,CASSSAEVLNTEAFF,TGTGCCAGCAGCTCGGCCGAAGTCCTGAACACTGAAGCTTTCTTT
NA,TRBJ2-1,NA,TRBV9,CASSVGTYNEQFF,TGTGCCAGCAGCGTGGGAACTTACAATGAGCAGTTCTTC
NA,TRBJ1-6,NA,TRBV6-5,CASSYRRDKYSPLHF,TGTGCCAGCAGTTACAGGCGGGACAAGTATTCACCCCTCCACTTT
NA,TRBJ1-1,TRBD1,TRBV10-3,CAIRTGTGVVSTEAFF,TGTGCCATCAGGACCGGGACAGGGGTAGTATCCACTGAAGCTTTCTTT
NA,TRBJ2-3,TRBD2,TRBV7-9,CASSLTSGGFTDTQYF,TGTGCCAGCAGCTTGACTAGCGGGGGGTTCACAGATACGCAGTATTTT
NA,TRBJ1-1,NA,TRBV15,CATSRYDPIEAFF,TGTGCCACCAGCAGGTACGACCCGATTGAAGCTTTCTTT
once,TRBJ2-7,NA,TRBV6-1,CASSPRASLSYEQYF,TGTGCCAGCAGCCCCAGGGCGAGTCTCTCCTACGAGCAGTACTTC
NA,TRBJ2-6,NA,TRBV5-6,CASSWTGRTGANVLTF,TGTGCCAGCAGCTGGACGGGTAGAACTGGGGCCAACGTCCTGACTTTC
NA,TRBJ1-6,TRBD1,TRBV4-1,CASRSAGTENSPLHF,TGCGCCAGCCGGAGCGCAGGGACAGAAAATTCACCCCTCCACTTT
NA,TRBJ2-5,TRBD1,TRBV5-5,CASSSKAPGQQETQYF,TGTGCCAGCAGCTCTAAGGCACCGGGACAGCAAGAGACCCAGTACTTC
NA,TRBJ1-3,TRBD1,TRBV30,CAWTGGSGNTIYF,TGTGCCTGGACAGGGGGCTCTGGAAACACCATATATTTT
once,TRBJ1-6,NA,TRBV5-1,CASSLGPTVRDSPLHF,TGCGCCAGCAGCTTGGGGCCGACAGTTCGGGATTCACCCCTCCACTTT
few,TRBJ1-5,NA,TRBV10-1,CASSEVVSYSNQPQHF,TGCGCCAGCAGTGAAGTCGTCTCATATAGCAATCAGCCCCAGCATTTT
NA,TRBJ2-7,NA,TRBV11-2,CASSPSQGFGLEQYF,TGTGCCAGCAGCCCAAGCCAGGGCTTCGGGCTCGAGCAGTACTTC
NA,TRBJ2-2,NA,TRBV19,CASSLDRATGELFF,TGTGCCAGTAGTTTAGACAGAGCCACCGGGGAGCTGTTTTTT
NA,TRBJ1-5,NA,TRBV5-1,CASSLSQGPNQPQHF,TGCGCCAGCAGCTTGTCACAAGGGCCCAATCAGCCCCAGCATTTT
NA,TRBJ2-7,NA,TRBV2,CASRTDMVEQYF,TGTGCCAGCAGAACCGACATGGTCGAGCAGTACTTC
NA,TRBJ2-7,NA,TRBV7-6,CASSLTRDHEQYF,TGTGCCAGCAGTCTAACCAGGGACCACGAGCAGTACTTC
NA,TRBJ1-4,NA,TRBV18,CASSPTLGRNEKLFF,TGTGCCAGCTCACCCACCCTGGGACGGAATGAAAAACTGTTTTTT
NA,TRBJ1-2,NA,TRBV14,CASSHFNSPLSGYTF,TGTGCCAGCAGCCACTTCAACTCCCCCTTAAGTGGCTACACCTTC
NA,TRBJ2-3,NA,TRBV27,CASSLNRGGLVWDTQYF,TGTGCCAGCAGTCTAAACAGGGGGGGGTTGGTTTGGGATACGCAGTATTTT
NA,TRBJ1-4,NA,TRBV2,CASLRDVNEKLFF,TGTGCCAGCCTCCGGGACGTTAATGAAAAACTGTTTTTT
NA,TRBJ2-7,TRBD2,TRBV29-1,CSVGTSGYEQYF,TGCAGCGTTGGGACTAGCGGCTACGAGCAGTACTTC
NA,TRBJ1-2,NA,TRBV7-3,CASSLKGGANYGYTF,TGTGCCAGCAGCTTAAAAGGCGGGGCCAACTATGGCTACACCTTC
NA,TRBJ2-3,NA,TRBV11-2,CASSSNWGGDTQYF,TGTGCCAGCAGCTCGAATTGGGGTGGAGATACGCAGTATTTT
NA,TRBJ1-2,TRBD1,TRBV20-1,CSASTGDGYTF,TGCAGTGCTAGTACAGGGGATGGCTACACCTTC
NA,TRBJ1-2,NA,TRBV7-9,CASSSSGQPTSNYGYTF,TGTGCCAGCAGCTCCTCAGGACAGCCGACTTCTAACTATGGCTACACCTTC
NA,TRBJ1-1,NA,TRBV9,CASSSQGNTEAFF,TGTGCCAGCAGCTCTCAGGGGAACACTGAAGCTTTCTTT